Shown below are 27 T cell receptor beta chains from a single sample sequenced in a study of shared clonotypes between healthy human individuals. The assay was immunoSEQ multiplex PCR, and TCRdb's table has in-frame clones only and misses some. There are about 480,000 clones in the sample; 70% to 80% occur only once, and 10% to 15% lies in the top ten. Sequenced: PBMCs. The receptor set was obtained from a woman aged 35 to 49 in good health. Some clones in this sample may be carry-over from other donors' samples.

CDR3 sequence reads: CAWSPVVGGQPQHF. In DNA, the CDR3 is TGTGCCTGGAGTCCCGTTGTGGGTGGACAGCCCCAGCATTTT. This rearrangement joins TRBV30 to TRBJ1-5, with D unclear. The CDR3 loop spans 14 amino acids. CDR1 and CDR2 (germline): GTSNPN, SVGIG (reference sequence). Trimming stripped 2 bases from V and 7 bases from J, with 15 bases between.

The chain has TRBV20-1 and TRBJ2-3; D not resolved. The V gene's germline CDR1 is DFQATT and CDR2 SNEGSKA (reference sequence). The CDR3 runs to 11 residues. Trimming shortened V by 1 base and J by 5 bases, and 4 bases separated the two germline ends. CDR3: CSARGVDTQYF. CDR3 nucleotide sequence: TGCAGTGCTAGAGGGGTAGATACGCAGTATTTT.

This chain joins TRBV28 and TRBJ2-2, with 7 positions matching TRBD1. The CDR3 extends over 16 amino acids. J gave up 1 base and V 6 bases, and 8 bases lay outside the gene matches. The germline V gene has CDR1 MDHEN and CDR2 SYDVKM. The CDR3 spells CASRSGQTMNTGELFF. The CDR3 DNA is TGTGCCAGCAGATCGGGACAGACCATGAACACCGGGGAGCTGTTTTTT.

This clone was counted a single time. The V and J genes are TRBV19 and TRBJ2-3; the match to TRBD2 covers 11 bases. The V gene end was trimmed by 6 bases and the J gene end by 6 bases; junction bases not matched to a gene: 8. Germline CDR1 is LNHDA and CDR2 is SQIVND (reference sequence). The CDR3 is 15 residues long. The CDR3 DNA reads as TGTGCCAGTAGCCTGACTAGCGGGACAGCGGATACGCAGTATTTT. It encodes CASSLTSGTADTQYF.

CDR3: CASTEAGGQYNEQFF. CDR3 DNA sequence: TGCGCCAGCACAGAAGCGGGAGGGCAATACAATGAGCAGTTCTTC. The chain links TRBV5-1 to TRBJ2-1; 10 bases align to TRBD2. CDR3 size: 15 residues. The trim removed 6 bases at V and 4 bases at J, leaving 7 bases unmatched. CDR1 and CDR2 (germline): SGHRS, YFSETQ.

This clone was seen at least ten times. The chain is built from TRBV4-2 and TRBJ2-7; TRBD2 aligns across 9 bases. Trimming cost V 4 bases and J 0 bases; bases outside gene matches: 10. CDR3 size: 17 residues. The germline V gene encodes CDR1 LGHNA and CDR2 YNFKEQ. The CDR3 spells CASSLTIPSGTSYEQYF. The CDR3 nucleotides are TGTGCCAGCAGCCTAACGATACCTAGCGGGACCTCCTACGAGCAGTACTTC.

The CDR3 region is CASGREEASGNNEQFF. In nucleotides, the CDR3 is TGTGCCAGTGGAAGGGAAGAGGCTAGCGGGAATAATGAGCAGTTCTTC. The chain recombines TRBV19 with TRBJ2-1, with 9 bases fitting TRBD2. The ends lost 8 bases at V and 7 bases at J; junction bases unmatched: 15. The CDR3 has 16 amino acids. Germline loops: CDR1 LNHDA, CDR2 SQIVND (reference sequence).

J is TRBJ2-3 and V is TRBV5-6; D might be TRBD2 (5 bases). V lost 0 bases, J lost 9 bases, and 11 bases lay in between. The germline CDR1 and CDR2 sequences are SGHDT and YYEEEE. This CDR3 has 13 residues. The CDR3 DNA reads as TGTGCCAGCAGCTTGGAACGGGGTCCGACGCAGTATTTT. This encodes CASSLERGPTQYF.

This clone showed up many times. The chain joins TRBV9 to TRBJ2-1, with 13 nucleotides matching TRBD2. Germline V gene lookup returns CDR1 SGDLS and CDR2 YYNGEE. The CDR3 consists of 16 residues. Germline trimming cut 4 bases from V and 9 bases from J; bases unmatched to any gene: 10. The CDR3 region is CASSKLLAGGPGEQFF. CDR3 coding DNA: TGTGCCAGCAGCAAACTACTAGCGGGAGGGCCGGGTGAGCAGTTCTTC.

This rearrangement joins TRBV11-3 to TRBJ2-7; 11 bases line up with TRBD2. Germline V gene lookup returns CDR1 SGHNT and CDR2 YENEEA. CDR3 length equals 16 residues. V lost 9 bases and J lost 2; bases outside the gene matches: 12. CDR3 nucleotides: TGTGCCAGTGAGGAGCTAGCGGGAGGAACTGCCTACGAGCAGTACTTC. It specifies CASEELAGGTAYEQYF. Drawing the rest from reference TRBV11-3 and TRBJ2-7, the complete variable domain is EAGVVQSPRYKIIEKKQPVAFWCNPISGHNTLYWYLQNLGQGPELLIRYENEEAVDDSQLPKDRFSAERLKGVDSTLKIQPAELGDSAVYLCASEELAGGTAYEQYFGPGTRLTVT.

The gene calls are TRBV19 and TRBJ1-4, with D tentatively TRBD1 (5 bases). Germline V gene data show CDR1 as LNHDA and CDR2 as SQIVND (reference sequence). CDR3 length: 15 amino acids. Trimming removed 3 bases at V and 0 bases at J, with 8 bases between. The CDR3 spells CASSMWGATNEKLFF. CDR3 coding DNA: TGTGCCAGTAGTATGTGGGGGGCAACTAATGAAAAACTGTTTTTT. Based on the CDR3 plus reference TRBV19 and TRBJ1-4, the full variable domain is DGGITQSPKYLFRKEGQNVTLSCEQNLNHDAMYWYRQDPGQGLRLIYYSQIVNDFQKGDIAEGYSVSREKKESFPLTVTSAQKNPTAFYLCASSMWGATNEKLFFGSGTQLSVL.

V is TRBV18 and J is TRBJ1-1; D unresolved. The CDR3 spans 15 residues. The germline gives CDR1 KGHSH, CDR2 LQKENI. V dropped 3 bases and J dropped 0 bases, with 11 bases sitting between them. CDR3 sequence: CASSPSAALNTEAFF. The CDR3 coding sequence is TGTGCCAGCTCACCGTCGGCGGCCTTGAACACTGAAGCTTTCTTT.

The rearrangement uses TRBV5-1 and TRBJ2-1; 9 bases agree with TRBD2. Germline V gene data show CDR1 as SGHRS and CDR2 as YFSETQ. V was pared by 4 bases and J by 8 bases, with 10 bases of the junction left unmatched. This CDR3 contains 15 residues. As DNA, the CDR3 is TGCGCCAGCAGCCAGGTTGGCGGGAGGGTCGATGAGCAGTTCTTC. Amino acids: CASSQVGGRVDEQFF.

The chain is built from TRBV11-2 and TRBJ1-1; 7 bases line up with TRBD1. J gave up 0 bases and V 5 bases, and 6 bases lay outside the gene matches. The CDR3 extends over 15 amino acids. The germline gives CDR1 SGHAT, CDR2 FQNNGV. The CDR3 sequence: CASSAAGGLNTEAFF. In DNA, the CDR3 is TGTGCCAGCAGCGCAGCAGGGGGATTGAACACTGAAGCTTTCTTT.

This clone was detected only a few times. This chain uses TRBV7-6 with TRBJ1-1; 12 bases are a match to TRBD1. V gave up 1 base and J gave up 5 bases; unmatched junction bases: 5. The germline V gene encodes CDR1 SGHVS and CDR2 FNYEAQ. The CDR3 is made up of 16 amino acids. The CDR3 DNA reads TGTGCCAGCAGCTTAGGGGACAGGGGGCTTGGTACTGAAGCTTTCTTT. This codes for CASSLGDRGLGTEAFF.

The chain employs TRBV2 and TRBJ2-3; D is undetermined. CDR1 is SNHLY and CDR2 is FYNNEI in the germline V gene. CDR3 length: 15 residues. V lost 2 bases and J 5 bases, leaving 14 bases between the germline ends. CDR3 DNA: TGTGCCAGCAGTGAAAGCCCGCGTAAAATAGATACGCAGTATTTT. Its protein is CASSESPRKIDTQYF.

This chain links TRBV28 with TRBJ2-7; possibly TRBD1 for D (5 bases). Trimming left V 5 bases short and J 3 bases short, with 11 bases between. The CDR3 is made up of 13 amino acids. Germline V gives CDR1 MDHEN, CDR2 SYDVKM. CDR3 in DNA: TGTGCCAGCAGTCGTACTGACAGCTACGAGCAGTACTTC. The encoded protein is CASSRTDSYEQYF.

This rearrangement joins TRBV18 to TRBJ2-5; 7 positions agree with TRBD2. V lost 1 base to trimming and J lost 1 base; unmatched junction nucleotides: 3. CDR1 and CDR2 (germline): KGHSH, LQKENI. The CDR3 length is 15 residues. This CDR3 is CASSPRRGSQETQYF. The CDR3 bases are TGTGCCAGCTCACCACGGCGCGGGAGCCAAGAGACCCAGTACTTC.

V usage is TRBV5-4 and J usage is TRBJ1-1, with TRBD1 matching 9 bases. The germline CDR1 and CDR2 sequences are SGHNT and YYREEE (reference sequence). The CDR3 consists of 14 residues. Unmatched junction bases numbered 7, after V lost 7 bases and J lost 3 bases. In nucleotides, the CDR3 is TGTGCCAGCCAAACAGGGGGCGGCTACACTGAAGCTTTCTTT. Encoded protein: CASQTGGGYTEAFF.

This clone was seen a handful of times. The rearrangement joins TRBV7-9 to TRBJ1-1; D is uncertain. Trimming removed 5 bases at V and 4 bases at J, with 8 bases between. Per the germline V gene, CDR1 is SEHNR and CDR2 is FQNEAQ (reference sequence). The CDR3 is made up of 12 amino acids. This CDR3 is CASSGLGTEAFF. CDR3 sequence (DNA): TGTGCCAGCAGCGGCTTGGGCACTGAAGCTTTCTTT.

The chain couples TRBV28 to TRBJ1-3; D remains ambiguous. This CDR3 contains 17 residues. Germline CDR1 reads MDHEN; CDR2 reads SYDVKM. Trimming stripped 7 bases from V and 0 bases from J, with 19 bases between. The DNA of the CDR3 is TGTGCCAGCACCCCTGGCGGTACACTACCCTCTGGAAACACCATATATTTT. Translating gives CASTPGGTLPSGNTIYF. The variable domain in full, with the rest retrieved from reference TRBV28 and TRBJ1-3, is DVKVTQSSRYLVKRTGEKVFLECVQDMDHENMFWYRQDPGLGLRLIYFSYDVKMKEKGDIPEGYSVSREKKERFSLILESASTNQTSMYLCASTPGGTLPSGNTIYFGEGSWLTVV.

The rearrangement uses TRBV28 and TRBJ2-1; D remains ambiguous. Germline lookup yields CDR1 MDHEN and CDR2 SYDVKM. V was pared by 3 bases and J by 11 bases, with 14 bases between. The CDR3 runs 13 residues. CDR3: CASSFTRVGKQFF. Here the CDR3 DNA reads TGTGCCAGCAGTTTCACCCGAGTAGGAAAGCAGTTCTTC.

Details on this clone: This clone may be a read error of a much larger clone one base away. This chain joins TRBV6-6 and TRBJ2-3; the D is unclear. This CDR3 is built from 12 residues. The germline V and J ends were trimmed by 6 bases and 1 base, with 5 bases remaining between them. Germline CDR1 and CDR2: MNHNY and SVGAGI (reference sequence). CDR3 loop: CASSDRTDTQYF. The CDR3 region has the DNA TGTGCCAGCAGCGACCGCACAGATACGCAGTATTTT.

This clone was observed once. The chain combines TRBV7-2 with TRBJ2-1; D might be TRBD2 (6 bases). Trimming took off 5 bases at V and 0 bases at J, with 17 bases between the two ends. The CDR3 extends over 17 amino acids. Germline CDR1 and CDR2: SGHTA and FQGNSA. The CDR3 region has the DNA TGTGCCAGCAGCCCACGGGAGAGACGAAGCTCCTACAATGAGCAGTTCTTC. It specifies CASSPRERRSSYNEQFF.

This clone was recorded only once. The chain links TRBV18 to TRBJ2-7, with TRBD1 matching over 7 bases. The germline V gene has CDR1 KGHSH and CDR2 LQKENI. Trimming cost V 3 bases and J 2 bases; bases outside gene matches: 7. This CDR3 spans 15 amino acids. The CDR3 DNA reads TGTGCCAGCTCACCCCGCCGGGACAGTGCCTACGAGCAGTACTTC. Translation gives CASSPRRDSAYEQYF.

The sample holds one count of this clone. This rearrangement joins TRBV30 to TRBJ2-7; tentative D call: TRBD2 (6 bases). Looked up from germline, CDR1 is GTSNPN and CDR2 is SVGIG (reference sequence). V was cut by 2 bases and J by 7 bases, with 18 bases left in between. The CDR3 sequence is 14 residues long. The CDR3 sequence: CAWSSGTSVGEQYF. The CDR3 region has the DNA TGTGCCTGGAGTAGTGGGACTTCCGTCGGGGAGCAGTACTTC.

J is TRBJ2-1 and V is TRBV27; D is uncertain. Trimming took 1 base from V and 8 from J, leaving 9 bases between them. This CDR3 is 13 amino acids long. CDR1 is MNHEY and CDR2 is SMNVEV in the germline V gene (reference sequence). CDR3 in DNA: TGTGCCAGCAGTTTATGGGTCGGCGATGAGCAGTTCTTC. This gives the protein CASSLWVGDEQFF.